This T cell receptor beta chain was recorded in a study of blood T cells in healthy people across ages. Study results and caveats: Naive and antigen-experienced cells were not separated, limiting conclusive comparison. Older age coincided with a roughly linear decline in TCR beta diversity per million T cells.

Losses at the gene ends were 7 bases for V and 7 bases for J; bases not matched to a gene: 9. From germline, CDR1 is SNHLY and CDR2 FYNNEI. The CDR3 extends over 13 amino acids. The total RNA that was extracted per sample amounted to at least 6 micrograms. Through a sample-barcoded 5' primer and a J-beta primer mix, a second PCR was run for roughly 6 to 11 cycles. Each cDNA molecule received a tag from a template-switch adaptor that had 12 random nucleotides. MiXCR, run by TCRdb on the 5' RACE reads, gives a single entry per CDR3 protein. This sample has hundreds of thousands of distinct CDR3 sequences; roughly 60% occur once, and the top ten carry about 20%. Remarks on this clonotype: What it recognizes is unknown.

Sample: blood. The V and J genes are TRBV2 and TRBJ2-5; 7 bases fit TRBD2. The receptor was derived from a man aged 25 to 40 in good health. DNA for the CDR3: TGTGCCAGCACGGGGGGTCAACGCGGGACCCAGTACTTC. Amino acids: CASTGGQRGTQYF.